This T cell receptor (beta chain) was identified in a study of T cells in Graves' hyperthyroidism and ophthalmopathy. This clonotype was seen many times. Its antigen is still unknown. Study results and limitations: Stable hyperthyroidism was separated from ophthalmopathy by a model based on 13 V-J features.

The CDR3 extends over 16 amino acids. The V gene lost 5 bases and the J gene lost 1 base, with 17 bases spanning the gap. Germline CDR1 and CDR2: MNHNS and SASEGT. Diagnoses used clinical symptoms, serum thyroxine and TRAb, thyroid ultrasound and orbital computed tomography. Cells are PBMCs isolated from more than 8.5 ml of fresh blood. The CDR3 regions of TCR beta were amplified from RNA transcripts. The TCR CDR3 first-round RT-PCR relied on the HTBI primer set. TCRdb called the multiplex PCR reads again in MiXCR, with one record for every CDR3 protein. Among a few hundred thousand distinct CDR3 sequences, 14% were seen once, and the ten largest hold 20%.

The sequencing sample was made of blood. The origin of this receptor is a woman in her twenties or thirties with Graves' ophthalmopathy. The chain links TRBV6-1 to TRBJ2-5, with unresolved D. The DNA for the CDR3 is TGTGCCAGCAGTTTTCGTTCTGTGGGCGGCCAAGAGACCCAGTACTTC. This gives the protein CASSFRSVGGQETQYF.